This TCR beta chain was captured in a study of T cell repertoires in cytomegalovirus infection. Per germline, CDR1 SQVTM and CDR2 ANQGSEA. This CDR3 comprises 13 residues. The V and J ends lost 5 bases and 3 bases respectively, with 13 bases between them. Details on this clonotype: Its matching antigen is unknown.

Whole-study findings and limits: The ex vivo response was dominated by HLA-C-restricted CMV-specific TCR beta clonotypes.

Using its own MiXCR run on the reads, TCRdb lists one record per CDR3 protein. The sample has about 360,000 distinct CDR3 sequences; roughly 20% are singletons. The sequencing sample was made of PBMCs. V usage is TRBV29-1 and J usage is TRBJ2-5; tentatively, D is TRBD1 or TRBD2 (5 bases each). The TCR comes from a human donor in good health (CMV status not recorded). Some clones in this sample may be carry-over from other donors' samples. The CDR3 loop reads CSVRGSGKETQYF. CDR3 sequence (DNA): TGCAGCGTTCGGGGCTCTGGCAAAGAGACCCAGTACTTC.